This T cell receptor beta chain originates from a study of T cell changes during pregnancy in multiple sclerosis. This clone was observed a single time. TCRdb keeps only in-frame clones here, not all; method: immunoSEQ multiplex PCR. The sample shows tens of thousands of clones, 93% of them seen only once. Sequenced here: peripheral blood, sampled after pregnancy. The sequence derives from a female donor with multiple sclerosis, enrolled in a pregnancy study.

CDR3 DNA sequence: TGTGCCAGCAGTGGCCTTTCTAGCGGGAGCTACGAGCAGTACTTC. Translated, it gives CASSGLSSGSYEQYF. The chain joins TRBV2 to TRBJ2-7, with TRBD2 matching 10 bases. Per the germline V gene, CDR1 is SNHLY and CDR2 is FYNNEI. J gave up 3 bases and V 4 bases, and 6 bases lay outside the gene matches. This CDR3 has 15 residues.